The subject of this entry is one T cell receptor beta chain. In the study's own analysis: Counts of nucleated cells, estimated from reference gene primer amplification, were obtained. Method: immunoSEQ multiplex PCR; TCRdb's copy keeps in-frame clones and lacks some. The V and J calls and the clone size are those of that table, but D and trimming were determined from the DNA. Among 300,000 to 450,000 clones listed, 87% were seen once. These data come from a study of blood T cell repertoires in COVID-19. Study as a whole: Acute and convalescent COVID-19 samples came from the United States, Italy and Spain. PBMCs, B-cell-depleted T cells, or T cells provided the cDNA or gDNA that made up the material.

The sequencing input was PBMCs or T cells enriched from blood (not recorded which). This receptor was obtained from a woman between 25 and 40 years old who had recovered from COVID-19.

The DNA for the CDR3 is TGTGCCAGCAGCTTAGGACAGTCAGATACGCAGTATTTT. Amino acids: CASSLGQSDTQYF. The V call is TRBV7-9, the J call TRBJ2-3; D might be TRBD1 (5 bases). The germline V gene encodes CDR1 SEHNR and CDR2 FQNEAQ (reference sequence). This CDR3 comprises 13 residues. V lost 1 base to trimming and J lost 4 bases, with 6 bases between them.